This TCR beta chain was observed in a study of blood T cells in healthy people across ages. This clonotype has a handful of counts. With a J-beta primer mix and a sample-barcoded 5' primer, a second PCR ran about 7 to 12 cycles. Each cDNA molecule, via a template-switch adaptor with 12 random nucleotides, was tagged. TCRdb processed the 5' RACE reads anew with MiXCR; each CDR3 protein has one entry. The sample yields approximately 1.5 million distinct CDR3 sequences, 30% to 40% seen once. The trim removed 4 bases at V and 2 bases at J, leaving 8 bases unmatched. This CDR3 has 16 residues. Germline-derived CDR1 and CDR2 are SGHVS and FNYEAQ.

The TCR was taken from a woman aged 25-40 years in good health. Sequenced material: blood. The V gene is TRBV7-6, the J gene TRBJ2-3; 8 bases map to TRBD2. The CDR3 sequence: CASSSVSGTTTDTQYF. The CDR3 nucleotides are TGTGCCAGCAGCTCCGTTAGCGGGACGACCACAGATACGCAGTATTTT. Full variable domain (missing parts from reference TRBV7-6 and TRBJ2-3): GAGVSQSPRYKVTKRGQDVALRCDPISGHVSLYWYRQALGQGPEFLTYFNYEAQQDKSGLPNDRFSAERPEGSISTLTIQRTEQRDSAMYRCASSSVSGTTTDTQYFGPGTRLTVL.